These 30 T cell receptor gamma chains were all obtained from the same sample, sequenced in a study of γδ T cells in repeated Plasmodium falciparum infection (dated by TCRdb to about 2021). Vgamma9/Vdelta2+ and Vdelta2-negative gammadelta T cell populations were flow-sorted from peripheral blood mononuclear cells for bulk TCR repertoire analysis. The library was prepared using multiplex PCR. TCRdb records Illumina MiSeq as the sequencer. TCRdb called clones anew from the public reads via CATT; matching DNA rows were later pooled. The table for this sample lists 30,000 or so gamma-chain clones; roughly 1.4% of them were counted only once. Of the sample, 19% falls within the top ten clones. The sequenced material came from gamma-delta T cells from blood. The origin of the receptors is a pool of human donors (malaria-infected and uninfected, not separated).

About this clone: This likely traces to a read error, being one base from a far larger clone. The chain is built from TRGV9 and TRGJP. TCRdb is silent on the J gene; assignment here came from matching the DNA to germline. The CDR3 is 14 amino acids. Germline V gene lookup returns CDR1 GITISATS and CDR2 ISYDGTV (reference sequence). The CDR3 is CALWGELGKKIKVF. Written as DNA, the CDR3 is TGTGCCCTGTGGGGGGAATTGGGCAAAAAAATCAAGGTATTT.

Note on this clone: The translation of this DNA and the TCRdb protein of a much larger clone differ at residue 3, probably owing to a read error; the protein shown here is translated from the DNA. The rearrangement joins TRGV3 to TRGJ1 or TRGJ2. The J gene, missing from TCRdb, was assigned here through DNA to germline matching. CDR3 length: 13 amino acids. Germline V gene sequence: CDR1 VTNTFY, CDR2 YDVSTARD (reference sequence). The CDR3 coding sequence is TGTGCCATCTGGGACAGGCGCGTTTATAAGAAACTCTTT. It is translated as CAIWDRRVYKKLF.

Note on this clone: This probably arose from a read error, given a far larger clone one base away. The sample contains more than one DNA sequence encoding this CDR3. The CDR3, as DNA: TGTGCCTTGTGGGAGGTTCCCTGTCCCCTGGGGAAACTCTTT. It specifies CALWEVPCPLGKLF. The chain joins TRGV9 to TRGJ1 or TRGJ2. TCRdb leaves out the J gene; it was filled in here by matching the DNA to germline. The germline V gene has CDR1 GITISATS and CDR2 ISYDGTV (reference sequence). The CDR3 sequence is 14 residues long. After removal of 1 base from V and 12 bases from J, the junction contained 15 bases not matched to a gene.

This clone has ten or more counts. This likely came from a read error, as a far larger clone is one base away. J is TRGJP1 and V is TRGV2. Because TCRdb records no J gene, it was assigned here through a match of the DNA to germline. The trim removed 0 bases at V and 2 bases at J, leaving 6 bases unmatched. The germline CDR1 and CDR2 sequences are EGSNGY and YDSYNSKV. The CDR3 is 16 amino acids. CDR3 loop: CATWDGRGTTGWFKIF. The CDR3 nucleotides are TGTGCCACCTGGGACGGGCGGGGAACCACTGGTTGGTTCAAGATATTT.

For this clone: TCRdb's protein for this DNA is that of a much larger clone and differs from the translation at residue 6, likely a read error; the protein shown is the DNA translation. The chain joins TRGV9 to TRGJP. TCRdb supplies no J gene; here it was assigned by aligning the nucleotide sequence to germline. The germline CDR1 and CDR2 sequences are GITISATS and ISYDGTV (reference sequence). This CDR3 spans 19 amino acids. J lost 4 bases, V lost 2 bases, and 11 bases had no gene match. The CDR3 loop is CALWEAPGGQELGKKIKVF. In DNA, the CDR3 is TGTGCCTTGTGGGAGGCGCCTGGGGGCCAAGAGTTGGGCAAAAAAATCAAGGTATTT.

Note on this clone: The TCRdb record carries a much larger clone's protein, which differs from this DNA's translation at residue 4; a read error is the likely cause, and the protein listed here is the DNA translation. This rearrangement joins TRGV9 to TRGJ1 or TRGJ2. TCRdb is silent on the J gene; assignment here came from matching the DNA to germline. Germline-derived CDR1 and CDR2 are GITISATS and ISYDGTV (reference sequence). The CDR3 covers 14 residues. The CDR3 loop reads CALREGPTYYKKLF. The CDR3 nucleotides are TGTGCCTTGCGGGAGGGACCTACTTATTATAAGAAACTCTTT.

This clone was seen repeatedly, ten times or more. A much larger clone differs from this one at a single base, so this may be a read error. The chain links TRGV9 to TRGJ1 or TRGJ2. Germline-derived CDR1 and CDR2 are GITISATS and ISYDGTV (reference sequence). This CDR3 is built from 11 residues. J lost 7 bases, V lost 1 base, and 1 base had no gene match. The CDR3 sequence is CALWEVYKKLF. The CDR3 DNA reads as TGTGCCTTGTGGGAGGTCTATAAGAAACTCTTT.

This clone appeared many times. The chain combines TRGV2 with TRGJ1 or TRGJ2. After removal of 0 bases from V and 3 bases from J, the junction contained 5 bases not matched to a gene. CDR3 length equals 14 residues. The germline V gene has CDR1 EGSNGY and CDR2 YDSYNSKV. The CDR3 sequence is CATWDGIGYYKKLF. The CDR3, as DNA: TGTGCCACCTGGGACGGGATAGGTTATTATAAGAAACTCTTT.

Concerning this clone itself: This probably arose from a read error, given a far larger clone one base away. The same CDR3 is also encoded by other DNA sequences in this sample. The rearrangement links TRGV9 to TRGJP. TCRdb gives no J gene; it was assigned here by matching the DNA to germline. The CDR3 is 20 residues long. J was trimmed by 7 bases and V by 0 bases; bases with no gene match: 15. Germline V lookup: CDR1 GITISATS, CDR2 ISYDGTV (reference sequence). CDR3 in amino acids: CALWEVRPLGRELGKKIKVF. The CDR3, as DNA: TGTGCCTTGTGGGAGGTGCGACCCCTTGGGCGGGAGTTGGGCAAAAAAATCAAGGTATTT.

This clone showed up just a few times. TCRdb has a much larger clone's protein, which differs at residue 10 from the translation of this DNA, likely because of a read error; what is shown is the protein translated from the DNA. The gene calls are TRGV9 and TRGJ1 or TRGJ2. Because TCRdb records no J gene, it was assigned here through a match of the DNA to germline. The CDR3 totals 13 residues. The germline V gene has CDR1 GITISATS and CDR2 ISYDGTV (reference sequence). CDR3 DNA sequence: TGTGCCTTGTGGGAGGTTCGAAGGTATAGGAAACTCTTT. This sequence encodes CALWEVRRYRKLF.

A few counts support this clone. TCRdb pairs this DNA with a much larger clone's protein that differs at residue 2, likely a read error; the protein shown was translated from the DNA. This chain uses TRGV2 with TRGJ1 or TRGJ2. Here the J gene came from matching the DNA to germline, since TCRdb omits it. The CDR3 consists of 13 residues. The V gene's germline CDR1 is EGSNGY and CDR2 YDSYNSKV. The CDR3 bases are TGTACCACCTGGGACGGGCGTTATTATAAGAAACTCTTT. Protein sequence: CTTWDGRYYKKLF.

The chain couples TRGV9 to TRGJP. In the absence of a J gene in TCRdb, the DNA was matched to germline to assign it here. V lost 6 bases to trimming and J lost 16 bases; unmatched junction nucleotides: 21. CDR3 size: 17 residues. The germline CDR1 and CDR2 sequences are GITISATS and ISYDGTV (reference sequence). Written as DNA, the CDR3 is TGTGCCTTGTGGAGGTGGTATCCGAGTTGGGCAAAAAAAATCAAGGTATTT. As protein: CALWRWYPSWAKKIKVF.

This clone was counted many times. A read error likely explains why the TCRdb protein, taken from a much larger clone, differs from this DNA's translation at residue 14; the protein shown is translated from the DNA. Called V gene: TRGV9; the J gene was not called. The CDR3 spans 16 residues. Germline CDR1 GITISATS, CDR2 ISYDGTV (reference sequence). In DNA, the CDR3 is TGTGCCTTGTGGGAGGTAGAAGAGTTGGGCAAAAAAATCGAGGTATTT. It is translated as CALWEVEELGKKIEVF.

As for this clone: A far larger clone is one nucleotide away, so this likely arose from a read error. Within the sample, other DNA sequences also encode this same CDR3. Called V gene: TRGV9; the J gene was not called. CDR1 is GITISATS, CDR2 ISYDGTV, per germline (reference sequence). The length of the CDR3 is 13 residues. CDR3 sequence: CALWDFSYYKKLF. DNA for the CDR3: TGTGCCTTGTGGGATTTCTCGTATTATAAGAAGCTCTTT.

There are many counts of this clone. With a far larger clone one base away, a read error is the likely cause. Distinct nucleotide sequences in the sample also encode this CDR3. The gene calls are TRGV9 and TRGJ1 or TRGJ2. As TCRdb names no J gene, one was assigned here on the basis of a DNA match to germline. The V and J ends lost 0 bases and 10 bases, in that order; junction bases with no gene match: 9. There are 13 residues in the CDR3. CDR1 is GITISATS, CDR2 ISYDGTV, per germline (reference sequence). CDR3 sequence (DNA): TGTGCCTTGTGGGAGGTGCAGGGGCGAAAGAAACTCTTT. It encodes CALWEVQGRKKLF.

This clone has ten or more counts. This likely reflects a read error, since a far larger clone is one base away. Additional DNA sequences in this sample encode the identical CDR3. The chain employs TRGV9 and TRGJP. The J gene is not listed in TCRdb, so it was assigned here from a DNA match to germline. The length of the CDR3 is 16 residues. The germline CDR1 and CDR2 sequences are GITISATS and ISYDGTV (reference sequence). The DNA of the CDR3 is TGTGCCCTGTGGAACACCCAAGAGTTGGGCAAAAAAATCAAGGTATTT. It translates to CALWNTQELGKKIKVF.

Of note for this clone: The protein held in TCRdb is that of a much larger clone and does not match this DNA's translation at residue 8, likely because of a read error; the protein shown is translated from the DNA. The V and J genes are TRGV9 and TRGJ1 or TRGJ2. The CDR3 consists of 13 residues. Germline V gives CDR1 GITISATS, CDR2 ISYDGTV (reference sequence). V lost 4 bases, J lost 9 bases, and 12 bases stayed unmatched. The CDR3 region is CALWEVHTRKKLF. The CDR3 nucleotides read TGTGCCTTGTGGGAAGTGCACACCCGTAAGAAACTCTTT.

CDR3 in amino acids: CATSLYYYKKLF. In DNA form, the CDR3 reads TGTGCCACCTCCCTTTATTATTATAAGAAACTCTTT. The chain employs TRGV4 and TRGJ1 or TRGJ2. TCRdb does not report a J gene; here it was assigned by matching the DNA to germline references. The V segment lost 8 bases and the J segment 2 bases; nucleotides outside the gene matches: 6. CDR1 is EGSTGY and CDR2 is YDSYTSSV in the germline V gene. There are 12 residues in the CDR3.

In the case of this clone: TCRdb has a much larger clone's protein, which differs at residue 10 from the translation of this DNA, likely because of a read error; what is shown is the protein translated from the DNA. The chain uses TRGV8 and TRGJ1 or TRGJ2. In the absence of a J gene in TCRdb, the DNA was matched to germline to assign it here. The germline gives CDR1 VENAVY, CDR2 YDSYNSRV. This CDR3 is built from 13 residues. Here the CDR3 reads CATWDTGYYRKLF. CDR3 nucleotide sequence: TGTGCCACCTGGGATACAGGTTATTATAGGAAACTCTTT.

This clone was counted only a few times. TCRdb shows a much larger clone's protein in place of this DNA's translation, and the two differ at residue 11, likely through a read error; the protein shown is translated from the DNA. The V gene call is TRGV2, and the J gene call is absent. There are 13 residues in the CDR3. The V gene's germline CDR1 is EGSNGY and CDR2 YDSYNSKV. The CDR3 nucleotides are TGTGCCACCTGGGTAGACTTGGGTGGAAAGAGACTCTTT. It codes for CATWVDLGGKRLF.

This clone was seen many times. V gene TRGV3 combines with J gene TRGJ1 or TRGJ2. The J gene, missing from TCRdb, was assigned here through DNA to germline matching. Germline-derived CDR1 and CDR2 are VTNTFY and YDVSTARD (reference sequence). The CDR3 consists of 14 residues. Trimming cost V 3 bases and J 3 bases; bases outside gene matches: 8. The CDR3: CATWDSWAYYKKLF. CDR3 nucleotides: TGTGCCACCTGGGACTCCTGGGCTTATTATAAGAAACTCTTT.

The sample holds many counts of this clone. This likely came from a read error, as a far larger clone is one base away. This chain links TRGV9 with TRGJP. The CDR3 has 19 residues. V gave up 2 bases and J gave up 8 bases; unmatched junction bases: 15. Germline V gives CDR1 GITISATS, CDR2 ISYDGTV (reference sequence). Here the CDR3 DNA reads TGTGCCTTGTGGGAGGCCACCTCTTCCTCGCAGTTGGGCAAAAAAATCAAGGTATTT. Amino acids: CALWEATSSSQLGKKIKVF.

Regarding this clone: The protein held in TCRdb is that of a much larger clone and does not match this DNA's translation at residue 11, likely because of a read error; the protein shown is translated from the DNA. The J gene went uncalled, whereas the V gene is TRGV9. Germline V gives CDR1 GITISATS, CDR2 ISYDGTV (reference sequence). The CDR3 consists of 13 residues. The DNA of the CDR3 is TGTGCCTTGTGGGAGGCGTACTCGTCTAAGAGACTCTTT. Protein product: CALWEAYSSKRLF.

With respect to this clone: TCRdb records a much larger clone's protein for this DNA, with a difference at residue 4 that likely arises from a read error; the protein given is the translation of the DNA. This chain uses TRGV9 with TRGJP. TCRdb carries no J gene annotation; the J gene was assigned here by matching the DNA with germline. The CDR3 contains 17 residues. From germline, CDR1 is GITISATS and CDR2 ISYDGTV (reference sequence). CDR3: CALGEVPQELGKKIKVF. Here the CDR3 DNA reads TGTGCCTTGGGGGAGGTCCCGCAAGAGTTGGGCAAAAAAATCAAGGTATTT.

To note about this clone: The TCRdb protein comes from a much larger clone and disagrees with this DNA's translation at residue 8, likely due to a read error; the protein given here is derived from the DNA. The chain uses TRGV3 and TRGJP2. TCRdb is silent on the J gene; assignment here came from matching the DNA to germline. Trimming removed 3 bases from V and 9 bases from J; junction bases left unmatched: 7. The CDR3 runs to 13 residues. The germline gives CDR1 VTNTFY, CDR2 YDVSTARD (reference sequence). DNA of the CDR3: TGTGCCACCTGGGACCTGATTAATTGGATCAAGACGTTT. Its translation is CATWDLINWIKTF.

This clone has just a few counts. This likely came from a read error, as a far larger clone is one base away. The identical CDR3 is also encoded by other nucleotide sequences in the sample. The J gene is TRGJP2, the V gene TRGV2. CDR1 and CDR2 (germline): EGSNGY, YDSYNSKV. The CDR3 extends over 13 amino acids. This CDR3 is CATFRLSDWIKTF. The DNA of the CDR3 is TGTGCCACCTTTCGATTAAGTGATTGGATCAAGACTTTT.

With respect to this clone: The TCRdb protein, from a much larger clone, departs from this DNA's translation at residue 8, likely by read error; the protein shown derives from the DNA. The rearrangement joins TRGV8 to TRGJ1 or TRGJ2. TCRdb leaves out the J gene; it was filled in here by matching the DNA to germline. V gave up 3 bases and J gave up 5 bases; unmatched junction bases: 7. Per germline, CDR1 VENAVY and CDR2 YDSYNSRV. The CDR3 contains 13 residues. The CDR3 here is CATWDLTNYKKLF. In DNA, the CDR3 is TGTGCCACCTGGGATTTAACTAATTATAAGAAACTCTTT.

This clone was seen a handful of times. The TCRdb record carries a much larger clone's protein, which differs from this DNA's translation at residue 10; a read error is the likely cause, and the protein listed here is the DNA translation. This rearrangement joins TRGV9 to TRGJ1 or TRGJ2. The J gene is not listed in TCRdb, so it was assigned here from a DNA match to germline. This CDR3 spans 14 amino acids. CDR1 is GITISATS, CDR2 ISYDGTV, per germline (reference sequence). Losses at the gene ends were 0 bases for V and 8 bases for J; bases not matched to a gene: 10. CDR3 coding DNA: TGTGCCTTGTGGGAGGTGCGGGTGGAGGATAAGAAACTCTTT. This sequence encodes CALWEVRVEDKKLF.

In this sample, this clone turned up a few times. The amino acid sequence in TCRdb belongs to a much larger clone and departs from this DNA's translation at residue 11, likely a sequencing read error; the sequence shown is translated from the DNA. The V call is TRGV8, the J call TRGJ1 or TRGJ2. Germline V gene lookup returns CDR1 VENAVY and CDR2 YDSYNSRV. This CDR3 region has 13 residues. CDR3 nucleotides: TGTGCCACCTGGGATAGGGGCCCTTATAAGGAACTCTTT. It yields the protein CATWDRGPYKELF.

In the case of this clone: Translating this DNA gives a protein that differs at residue 7 from the TCRdb one, which belongs to a much larger clone; a read error is likely, and the protein shown is this translation. The chain recombines TRGV9 with TRGJP. Here the J gene was assigned by germline matching of the DNA, as TCRdb has none. The CDR3 covers 18 residues. Germline V gene data show CDR1 as GITISATS and CDR2 as ISYDGTV (reference sequence). V was pared by 1 base and J by 7 bases, with 10 bases of the junction left unmatched. For the CDR3, the DNA is TGTGCCTTGTGGGAGGTCACCGACAACGAGTTGGGCAAAAAAATCAAGGTATTT. Translating it yields CALWEVTDNELGKKIKVF.